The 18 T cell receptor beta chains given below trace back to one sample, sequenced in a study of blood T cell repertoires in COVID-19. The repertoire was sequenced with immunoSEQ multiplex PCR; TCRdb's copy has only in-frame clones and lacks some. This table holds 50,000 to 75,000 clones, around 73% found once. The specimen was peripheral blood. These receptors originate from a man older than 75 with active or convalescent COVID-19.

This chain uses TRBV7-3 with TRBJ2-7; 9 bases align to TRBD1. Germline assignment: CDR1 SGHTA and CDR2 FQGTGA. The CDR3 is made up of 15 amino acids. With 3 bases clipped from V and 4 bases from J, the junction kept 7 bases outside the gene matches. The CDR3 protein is CASSFGTGGVYEQYF. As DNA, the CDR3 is TGTGCCAGCAGCTTCGGAACAGGGGGCGTTTACGAGCAGTACTTC.

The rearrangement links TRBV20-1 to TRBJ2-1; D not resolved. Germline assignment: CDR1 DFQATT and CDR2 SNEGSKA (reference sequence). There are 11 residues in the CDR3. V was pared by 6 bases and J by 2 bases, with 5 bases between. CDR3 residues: CSAYTYNEQFF. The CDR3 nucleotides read TGCAGTGCGTATACCTACAATGAGCAGTTCTTC.

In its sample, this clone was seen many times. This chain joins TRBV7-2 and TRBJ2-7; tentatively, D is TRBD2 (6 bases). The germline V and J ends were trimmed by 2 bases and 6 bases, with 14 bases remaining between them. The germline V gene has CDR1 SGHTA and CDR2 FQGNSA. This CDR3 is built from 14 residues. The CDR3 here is CASSLLKVGGEQYF. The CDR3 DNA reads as TGTGCCAGCAGCTTATTGAAAGTGGGGGGCGAGCAGTACTTC.

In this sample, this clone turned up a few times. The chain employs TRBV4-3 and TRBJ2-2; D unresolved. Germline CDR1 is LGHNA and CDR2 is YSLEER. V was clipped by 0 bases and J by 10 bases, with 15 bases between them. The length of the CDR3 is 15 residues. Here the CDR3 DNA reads TGCGCCAGCAGCCAAGATACCCCAGATCCGTCGGAGCTGTTTTTT. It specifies CASSQDTPDPSELFF.

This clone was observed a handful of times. The DNA for the CDR3 is TGTGCCAGTGTGGGAACGGGGTGGTATGAGCAGTTCTTC. It yields the protein CASVGTGWYEQFF. The V and J genes are TRBV19 and TRBJ2-1, with a possible D match to TRBD2 (5 bases). This CDR3 is 13 amino acids long. The germline V gene encodes CDR1 LNHDA and CDR2 SQIVND (reference sequence). Trimming stripped 8 bases from V and 8 bases from J, with 16 bases between.

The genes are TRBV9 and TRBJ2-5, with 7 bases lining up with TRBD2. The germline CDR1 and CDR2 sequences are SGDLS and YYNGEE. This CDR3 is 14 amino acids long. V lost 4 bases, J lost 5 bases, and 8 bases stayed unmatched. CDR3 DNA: TGTGCCAGCAGCCCTGGGGGTAGCGGGGAGACCCAGTACTTC. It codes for CASSPGGSGETQYF.

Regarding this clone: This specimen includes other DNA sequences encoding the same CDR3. CDR3 DNA: TGTGCCAGCAGTTTTGCTAGTAGGCCCGATACGCAGTATTTT. This gives the protein CASSFASRPDTQYF. The gene calls are TRBV28 and TRBJ2-3; no clear D gene. Germline values: CDR1 MDHEN, CDR2 SYDVKM. V lost 3 bases, J lost 6 bases, and 13 bases lay in between. The CDR3 has 14 amino acids.

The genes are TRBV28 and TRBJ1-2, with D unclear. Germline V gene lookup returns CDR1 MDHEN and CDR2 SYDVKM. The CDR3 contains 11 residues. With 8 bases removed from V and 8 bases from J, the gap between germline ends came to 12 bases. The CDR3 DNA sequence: TGTGCCAGCCTGAACAATGGCGGCTACACCTTC. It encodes CASLNNGGYTF.

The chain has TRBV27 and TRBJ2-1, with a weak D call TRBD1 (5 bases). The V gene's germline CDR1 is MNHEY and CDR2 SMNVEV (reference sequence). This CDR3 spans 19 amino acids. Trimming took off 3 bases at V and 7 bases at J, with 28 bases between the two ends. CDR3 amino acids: CASSLTASGLLRALNEQFF. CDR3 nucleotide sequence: TGTGCCAGCAGTTTGACAGCCTCTGGTCTGCTAAGGGCCCTTAATGAGCAGTTCTTC.

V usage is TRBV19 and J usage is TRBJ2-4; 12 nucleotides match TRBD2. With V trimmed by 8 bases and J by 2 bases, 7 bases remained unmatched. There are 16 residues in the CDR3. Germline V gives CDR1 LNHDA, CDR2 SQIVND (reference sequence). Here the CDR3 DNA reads TGTGCCAGTGGATCTCTAGCGGGAGGGTCCAAAAACATTCAGTACTTC. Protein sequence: CASGSLAGGSKNIQYF.

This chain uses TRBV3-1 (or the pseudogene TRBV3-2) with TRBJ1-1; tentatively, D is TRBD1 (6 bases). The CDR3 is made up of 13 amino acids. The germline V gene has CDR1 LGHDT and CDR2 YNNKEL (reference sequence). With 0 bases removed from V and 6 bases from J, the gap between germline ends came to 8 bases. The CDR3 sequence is CASSQDTGPEAFF. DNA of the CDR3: TGTGCCAGCAGCCAAGATACAGGGCCTGAAGCTTTCTTT.

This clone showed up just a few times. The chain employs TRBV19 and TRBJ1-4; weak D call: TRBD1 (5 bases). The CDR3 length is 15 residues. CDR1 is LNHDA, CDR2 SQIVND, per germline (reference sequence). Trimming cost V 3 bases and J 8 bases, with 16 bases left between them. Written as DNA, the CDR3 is TGTGCCAGTAGTATTAGCCCAGGGTTGGGGGAAAAACTGTTTTTT. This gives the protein CASSISPGLGEKLFF.

As DNA, the CDR3 is TGTGCCAGCAGCCAACGAGGACTAGCGGGAGTCAATGAGCAGTTCTTC. It encodes CASSQRGLAGVNEQFF. The rearrangement links TRBV3-1 (or the pseudogene TRBV3-2) to TRBJ2-1, with 13 positions matching TRBD2. CDR1 LGHDT and CDR2 YNNKEL come from the germline V gene (reference sequence). The CDR3 covers 16 residues. Trimming removed 2 bases from V and 6 bases from J; junction bases left unmatched: 4.

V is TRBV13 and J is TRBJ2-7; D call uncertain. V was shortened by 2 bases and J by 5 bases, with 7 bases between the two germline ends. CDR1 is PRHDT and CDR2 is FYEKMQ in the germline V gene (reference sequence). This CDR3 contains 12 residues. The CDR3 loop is CASSLYADEQYF. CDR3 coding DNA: TGTGCCAGCAGCTTATACGCGGACGAGCAGTACTTC.

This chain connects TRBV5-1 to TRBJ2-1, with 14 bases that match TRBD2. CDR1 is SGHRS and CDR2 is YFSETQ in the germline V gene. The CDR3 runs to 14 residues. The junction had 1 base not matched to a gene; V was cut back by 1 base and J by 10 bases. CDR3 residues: CASSLRLAGGEQFF. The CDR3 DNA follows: TGCGCCAGCAGCTTGCGACTAGCGGGGGGGGAGCAGTTCTTC.

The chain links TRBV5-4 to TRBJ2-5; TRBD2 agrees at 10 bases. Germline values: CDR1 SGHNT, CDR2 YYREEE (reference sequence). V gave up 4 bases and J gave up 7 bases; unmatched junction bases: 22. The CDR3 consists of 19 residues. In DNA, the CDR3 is TGTGCCAGCAGCAGACTACCGGGACTAGCGACCCCCGGTATGCGGACCCAGTACTTC. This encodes CASSRLPGLATPGMRTQYF.

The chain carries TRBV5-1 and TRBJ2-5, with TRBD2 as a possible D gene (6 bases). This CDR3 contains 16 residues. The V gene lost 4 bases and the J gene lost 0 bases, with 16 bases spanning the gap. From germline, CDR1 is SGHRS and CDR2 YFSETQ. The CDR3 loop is CASSPGGTGYQETQYF. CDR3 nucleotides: TGCGCCAGCAGCCCCGGAGGGACGGGGTACCAAGAGACCCAGTACTTC.

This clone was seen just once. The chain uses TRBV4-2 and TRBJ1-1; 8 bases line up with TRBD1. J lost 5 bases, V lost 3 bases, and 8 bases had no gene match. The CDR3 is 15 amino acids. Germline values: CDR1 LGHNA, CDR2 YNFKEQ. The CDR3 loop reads CASSQGSQGGTEAFF. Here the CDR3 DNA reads TGTGCCAGCAGCCAGGGGTCACAGGGGGGAACTGAAGCTTTCTTT.